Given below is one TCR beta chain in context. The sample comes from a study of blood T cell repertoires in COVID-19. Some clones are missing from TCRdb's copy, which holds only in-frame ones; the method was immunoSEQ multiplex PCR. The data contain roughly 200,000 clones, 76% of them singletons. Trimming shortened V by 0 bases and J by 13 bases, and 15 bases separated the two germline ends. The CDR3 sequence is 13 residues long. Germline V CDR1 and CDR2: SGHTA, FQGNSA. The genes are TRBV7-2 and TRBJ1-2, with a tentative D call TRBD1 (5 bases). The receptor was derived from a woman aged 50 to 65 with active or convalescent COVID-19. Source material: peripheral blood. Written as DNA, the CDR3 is TGTGCCAGCAGCTTAGCGACAGCCACCCTTCTCACCTTC. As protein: CASSLATATLLTF.